The 6 T cell receptor beta chains in this list originate from one sample, sequenced in a study of blood T cell repertoires in COVID-19. Only in-frame clones appear in the TCRdb table, and some are missing; sequencing was by immunoSEQ multiplex PCR. Of some 240,000 clones listed, around 89% were seen once; the top ten hold about 2%. The source material was peripheral blood. The receptors come from a woman aged 60-75 years with COVID-19, enrolled during active disease.

The chain couples TRBV5-1 to TRBJ1-6, with D perhaps matching TRBD1 (5 bases). Trimming removed 2 bases from V and 9 bases from J, with 15 bases in between. The length of the CDR3 is 15 residues. Germline values: CDR1 SGHRS, CDR2 YFSETQ. The CDR3 loop is CASSLGTDRGSPLHF. The CDR3 DNA sequence: TGCGCCAGCAGCTTAGGGACTGACCGCGGTTCACCCCTCCACTTT. Complete variable domain (other parts from reference TRBV5-1 and TRBJ1-6): KAGVTQTPRYLIKTRGQQVTLSCSPISGHRSVSWYQQTPGQGLQFLFEYFSETQRNKGNFPGRFSGRQFSNSRSEMNVSTLELGDSALYLCASSLGTDRGSPLHFGNGTRLTVT.

This chain connects TRBV27 to TRBJ2-2; TRBD1 matches 11 bases. The V gene end was trimmed by 8 bases and the J gene end by 7 bases; junction bases not matched to a gene: 6. The CDR3 sequence is 14 residues long. The germline V gene encodes CDR1 MNHEY and CDR2 SMNVEV (reference sequence). The CDR3 is CASGGQGAGGELFF. The CDR3 DNA is TGTGCCAGCGGTGGACAGGGGGCGGGCGGGGAGCTGTTTTTT.

This chain connects TRBV3-1 (or the pseudogene TRBV3-2) to TRBJ2-5; D might be TRBD2 (5 bases). In germline, CDR1 is LGHDT, CDR2 YNNKEL (reference sequence). The V end was cut by 5 bases, the J end by 5 bases, with 18 bases between. The CDR3 totals 15 residues. The chain's CDR3 is CASSNPKLVGETQYF. The CDR3 DNA reads as TGTGCCAGCAGCAATCCCAAACTAGTCGGGGAGACCCAGTACTTC.

This clone has only one observation. The V gene is TRBV19, the J gene TRBJ1-1; D is possibly TRBD1 (5 bases). Per the germline V gene, CDR1 is LNHDA and CDR2 is SQIVND (reference sequence). The ends were cut back, 4 bases at V and 0 bases at J, with 24 bases in the middle. This CDR3 is built from 19 residues. CDR3 sequence: CASSKGWASSSLMNTEAFF. The CDR3 coding sequence is TGTGCCAGTAGTAAGGGGTGGGCCAGCTCTTCCCTAATGAACACTGAAGCTTTCTTT.

V is TRBV2 and J is TRBJ2-7; 9 bases match TRBD1. The CDR3 length is 16 residues. Per germline, CDR1 SNHLY and CDR2 FYNNEI. The V gene end was trimmed by 2 bases and the J gene end by 5 bases; junction bases not matched to a gene: 10. CDR3 sequence reads: CASSEIRGTGSDEQYF. As DNA, the CDR3 is TGTGCCAGCAGTGAAATTAGGGGGACAGGGTCGGACGAGCAGTACTTC.

The chain combines TRBV9 with TRBJ2-7, with 12 bases matching TRBD2. The CDR3 covers 18 residues. Per the germline V gene, CDR1 is SGDLS and CDR2 is YYNGEE. After removal of 0 bases from V and 3 bases from J, the junction contained 10 bases not matched to a gene. This CDR3 is CASSVGPSGGAVRYEQYF. DNA for the CDR3: TGTGCCAGCAGCGTAGGTCCTAGCGGGGGGGCCGTGCGCTACGAGCAGTACTTC.